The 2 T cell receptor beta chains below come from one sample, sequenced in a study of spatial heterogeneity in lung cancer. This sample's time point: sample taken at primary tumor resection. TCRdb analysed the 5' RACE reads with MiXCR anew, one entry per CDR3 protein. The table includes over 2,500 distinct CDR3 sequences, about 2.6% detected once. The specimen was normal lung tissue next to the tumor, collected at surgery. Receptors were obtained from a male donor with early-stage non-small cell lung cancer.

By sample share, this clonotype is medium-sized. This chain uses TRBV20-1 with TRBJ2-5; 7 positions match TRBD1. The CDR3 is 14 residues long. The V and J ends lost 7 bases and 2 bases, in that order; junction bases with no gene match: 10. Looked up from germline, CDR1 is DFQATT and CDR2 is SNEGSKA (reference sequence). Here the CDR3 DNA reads TGCAGTGTCGAGTTCCGGGACAGACAAGAGACCCAGTACTTC. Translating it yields CSVEFRDRQETQYF.

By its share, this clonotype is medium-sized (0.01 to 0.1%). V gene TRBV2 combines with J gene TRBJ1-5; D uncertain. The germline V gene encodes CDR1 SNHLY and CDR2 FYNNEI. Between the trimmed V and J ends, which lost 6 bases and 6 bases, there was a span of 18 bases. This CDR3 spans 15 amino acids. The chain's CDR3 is CASSPTSASGQPQHF. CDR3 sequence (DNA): TGTGCCAGCAGCCCGACCTCAGCTAGCGGTCAGCCCCAGCATTTT.